The 27 T cell receptor beta chains below were found in one sample sequenced in a study of post-analysis software for immune sequencing data. Study observations and caveats: Roughly 5 TRBV segments (TRBV5-6, TRBV5-1 and TRBV20-1 among them) occurred more frequently in patients than in controls.

Prepared TCR beta cDNA libraries contained unique molecular identifiers. TCRdb reanalysed the PCR reads using MiXCR and keeps one entry per CDR3 protein. The sample has roughly 540,000 distinct CDR3 sequences, roughly 34% seen once. Antigen specificity for these receptors is unknown. The sample comprised blood. The receptors come from a girl between 2 and 17 years old with multiple sclerosis.

The V and J genes are TRBV4-1 and TRBJ2-7, with D unclear. In germline, CDR1 is MGHRA, CDR2 YSYEKL. V was trimmed by 1 base and J by 2 bases, leaving 6 bases between them. The CDR3 contains 13 residues. The CDR3 loop is CASSQGIAYEQYF. CDR3 nucleotide sequence: TGCGCCAGCAGCCAAGGAATCGCCTACGAGCAGTACTTC.

This clonotype was picked up a small number of times. The chain uses TRBV29-1 and TRBJ2-1, with D possibly TRBD1 on 5 matching bases. The CDR3 has 14 residues. Trimming removed 7 bases at V and 5 bases at J, with 18 bases between. Germline CDR1 and CDR2: SQVTM and ANQGSEA. Written as DNA, the CDR3 is TGCAGCGGGCTAAACAGGTTCCGGGACAATGAGCAGTTCTTC. Translation gives CSGLNRFRDNEQFF.

This clonotype was found a few times. The J gene is TRBJ1-4, the V gene TRBV5-1; D gene ambiguous. The V end was cut by 7 bases, the J end by 6 bases, with 16 bases between. Per germline, CDR1 SGHRS and CDR2 YFSETQ. This CDR3 spans 14 amino acids. CDR3 protein: CASGQGMKYEKLFF. As DNA, the CDR3 is TGCGCCAGCGGGCAAGGGATGAAGTATGAAAAACTGTTTTTT.

In this sample, this clonotype turned up a few times. This chain links TRBV6-5 with TRBJ1-6; D possibly corresponds to TRBD1 (6 bases). With 7 bases removed from V and 3 bases from J, the gap between germline ends came to 7 bases. The CDR3 has 13 amino acids. CDR1 MNHEY and CDR2 SVGAGI come from the germline V gene. The CDR3 is CASKDSYNSPLHF. The CDR3 nucleotides read TGTGCCAGCAAGGACAGCTATAATTCACCCCTCCACTTT.

V and J are TRBV7-2 and TRBJ2-1, with 11 bases lining up with TRBD2. CDR3 length equals 15 residues. The V segment lost 5 bases and the J segment 6 bases; nucleotides outside the gene matches: 6. Germline assignment: CDR1 SGHTA and CDR2 FQGNSA. The CDR3 nucleotides are TGTGCCAGCAGCGGGGCTAGCGGGGGGACCAATGAGCAGTTCTTC. Translation: CASSGASGGTNEQFF.

In its sample, this clonotype was seen a few times. The J gene is TRBJ1-2, the V gene TRBV7-2, with a tentative D call TRBD1 (5 bases). The CDR3 has 15 amino acids. Trimming shortened V by 3 bases and J by 2 bases, and 13 bases separated the two germline ends. Germline V gene sequence: CDR1 SGHTA, CDR2 FQGNSA. The chain's CDR3 is CASSFSISGNYGYTF. The CDR3 DNA reads TGTGCCAGCAGCTTCTCGATCTCAGGGAACTATGGCTACACCTTC.

In this sample, this clonotype turned up a few times. The chain employs TRBV7-9 and TRBJ2-1; no reliable D call. Germline lookup yields CDR1 SEHNR and CDR2 FQNEAQ (reference sequence). The V and J ends lost 6 bases and 6 bases respectively, with 12 bases between them. The CDR3 runs to 13 residues. The CDR3 nucleotides read TGTGCCAGCAGACTCGGAGAGGCCAATGAGCAGTTCTTC. Protein: CASRLGEANEQFF.

This clonotype has a count of ten or more. The chain has TRBV20-1 and TRBJ2-1; 7 positions agree with TRBD2. Germline trimming cut 6 bases from V and 6 bases from J; bases unmatched to any gene: 14. The CDR3 extends over 15 amino acids. Germline V gene sequence: CDR1 DFQATT, CDR2 SNEGSKA (reference sequence). The CDR3 here is CSAPPMGPGGNEQFF. The CDR3 DNA follows: TGCAGTGCCCCACCCATGGGGCCGGGGGGCAATGAGCAGTTCTTC.

This clonotype was counted between two and nine times. V usage is TRBV7-9 and J usage is TRBJ2-1; the match to TRBD2 covers 13 bases. This CDR3 is 16 amino acids long. Germline loops: CDR1 SEHNR, CDR2 FQNEAQ (reference sequence). After removal of 5 bases from V and 3 bases from J, the junction contained 4 bases not matched to a gene. CDR3 sequence (DNA): TGTGCCAGCAGCCACGGGACTAGCGGGGACTACAATGAGCAGTTCTTC. Translating it yields CASSHGTSGDYNEQFF. The whole variable domain, filled in from reference TRBV7-9 and TRBJ2-1, reads DTGVSQNPRHKITKRGQNVTFRCDPISEHNRLYWYRQTLGQGPEFLTYFQNEAQLEKSRLLSDRFSAERPKGSFSTLEIQRTEQGDSAMYLCASSHGTSGDYNEQFFGPGTRLTVL.

This clonotype has just a few counts. The chain is built from TRBV7-9 and TRBJ2-3, with D perhaps matching TRBD2 (6 bases). The CDR3 spans 15 residues. V lost 5 bases and J lost 5, with 17 bases in between. Germline V gene sequence: CDR1 SEHNR, CDR2 FQNEAQ (reference sequence). For the CDR3, the DNA is TGTGCCAGCAGCCGGCTAGCGAACTATAGAGATACGCAGTATTTT. Its translation: CASSRLANYRDTQYF.

The CDR3 DNA follows: TGCGCCAGCAGACGGCAGGCAACTAATGAAAAACTGTTTTTT. Protein product: CASRRQATNEKLFF. V usage is TRBV5-1 and J usage is TRBJ1-4; D not resolved. Germline CDR1 SGHRS, CDR2 YFSETQ. Trimming removed 5 bases from V and 0 bases from J, with 8 bases in between. The CDR3 is made up of 14 amino acids. Based on the CDR3 plus reference TRBV5-1 and TRBJ1-4, the full variable domain is KAGVTQTPRYLIKTRGQQVTLSCSPISGHRSVSWYQQTPGQGLQFLFEYFSETQRNKGNFPGRFSGRQFSNSRSEMNVSTLELGDSALYLCASRRQATNEKLFFGSGTQLSVL.

J is TRBJ2-5 and V is TRBV20-1; unclear D gene. CDR3 length: 13 amino acids. Germline V gene data show CDR1 as DFQATT and CDR2 as SNEGSKA (reference sequence). The CDR3 loop reads CSARVEYQETQYF. The CDR3 DNA sequence: TGCAGCGCTCGGGTTGAGTACCAAGAGACCCAGTACTTC.

This clonotype was counted a few times. The chain uses TRBV6-2 or TRBV6-3 and TRBJ2-7; possibly TRBD1 for D (5 bases). Trimming removed 5 bases from V and 2 bases from J, with 10 bases in between. The CDR3 loop spans 13 amino acids. Germline values: CDR1 MNHEY, CDR2 SVGEGT. The CDR3 sequence is CASSKTGTYEQYF. CDR3 DNA sequence: TGTGCCAGCAGTAAAACAGGTACCTACGAGCAGTACTTC.

This clonotype was counted a few times. The V and J genes are TRBV12-3 or TRBV12-4 and TRBJ2-1, with 10 positions matching TRBD2. The CDR3 spans 16 residues. The V segment lost 5 bases and the J segment 7 bases; nucleotides outside the gene matches: 11. CDR3: CASSTGGAGGPNEQFF. For the CDR3, the DNA is TGTGCCAGCAGTACCGGAGGAGCGGGGGGGCCGAATGAGCAGTTCTTC.

This clonotype came up a few times. The chain recombines TRBV5-1 with TRBJ2-7; D is tentatively TRBD1 or TRBD2 (5 bases each). The CDR3 totals 13 residues. Germline V gene sequence: CDR1 SGHRS, CDR2 YFSETQ. The V end lost 5 bases, the J end lost 2 bases, and 11 bases lay between the germline ends. The CDR3 spells CASRGGTPYEQYF. The DNA for the CDR3 is TGCGCCAGCAGAGGTGGGACCCCCTACGAGCAGTACTTC.

This clonotype was observed a single time. The gene calls are TRBV28 and TRBJ2-2; D not certain. CDR3 length: 12 amino acids. The V gene's germline CDR1 is MDHEN and CDR2 SYDVKM. With 7 bases removed from V and 5 bases from J, the gap between germline ends came to 8 bases. CDR3 loop: CASKRETGELFF. The CDR3 DNA reads TGTGCCAGCAAAAGGGAAACCGGGGAGCTGTTTTTT.

The genes are TRBV28 and TRBJ2-3, with 7 positions matching TRBD2. CDR3 size: 15 residues. With V trimmed by 5 bases and J by 1 base, 6 bases remained unmatched. The germline V gene has CDR1 MDHEN and CDR2 SYDVKM. CDR3 sequence: CASSQASGRTDTQYF. The CDR3 nucleotides read TGTGCCAGCAGTCAAGCTAGCGGTCGCACAGATACGCAGTATTTT.

This clonotype occurred a few times. The chain is built from TRBV28 and TRBJ2-5; 8 bases match TRBD2. The germline gives CDR1 MDHEN, CDR2 SYDVKM. The length of the CDR3 is 16 residues. V gave up 5 bases and J gave up 5 bases; unmatched junction bases: 13. The CDR3 region has the DNA TGTGCCAGCAGTCCAGGGTTTTCGGGGGGGTCTGAGACCCAGTACTTC. Translation: CASSPGFSGGSETQYF.

This clonotype was observed a few times. V gene TRBV7-2 combines with J gene TRBJ2-3; D is unclear. The CDR3 sequence is 12 residues long. Germline V CDR1 and CDR2: SGHTA, FQGNSA. With 5 bases removed from V and 10 bases from J, the gap between germline ends came to 13 bases. CDR3 protein: CASSERYEAQYF. CDR3 DNA sequence: TGTGCCAGCAGCGAGAGATATGAAGCGCAGTATTTT.

Concerning this clonotype: One end of the junction does not line up with germline, which may come from a read error. The chain's CDR3 is CGVELGNYEQYF. Here the CDR3 DNA reads TGCGGCGTTGAGTTGGGAAACTACGAGCAGTACTTC. The chain has TRBV29-1 and TRBJ2-7; the D is unclear. The V gene's germline CDR1 is SQVTM and CDR2 ANQGSEA. The CDR3 runs 12 residues.

The chain couples TRBV20-1 to TRBJ2-1; tentatively, D is TRBD2 (6 bases). The ends were cut back, 8 bases at V and 5 bases at J, with 16 bases in the middle. The V gene's germline CDR1 is DFQATT and CDR2 SNEGSKA (reference sequence). The CDR3 totals 13 residues. In nucleotides, the CDR3 is TGCAGTCTTTACGGGAGCAAGAACAATGAGCAGTTCTTC. This gives the protein CSLYGSKNNEQFF.

The CDR3 sequence: CASSLGVPQGGNEQFF. CDR3 nucleotide sequence: TGTGCCAGCAGCTTAGGGGTCCCGCAGGGGGGCAATGAGCAGTTCTTC. V gene TRBV7-2 combines with J gene TRBJ2-1; TRBD1 is a possible D gene (7 bases). The CDR3 runs to 16 residues. With 1 base removed from V and 6 bases from J, the gap between germline ends came to 16 bases. Per germline, CDR1 SGHTA and CDR2 FQGNSA.

The rearrangement links TRBV29-1 to TRBJ2-7, with D unclear. V lost 3 bases to trimming and J lost 2 bases, with 11 bases between them. Germline lookup yields CDR1 SQVTM and CDR2 ANQGSEA. CDR3 length equals 13 residues. The CDR3 DNA reads TGCAGCGTTGAGGGTAGGGCCGCCTACGAGCAGTACTTC. This encodes CSVEGRAAYEQYF.

On this clonotype itself: At one end, the junction sequence differs from germline, possibly due to a read error. The V call is TRBV25-1, the J call TRBJ1-4, with a tentative D call TRBD1 (6 bases). The CDR3 sequence is 15 residues long. Germline assignment: CDR1 MGHDK and CDR2 SYGVNS. The CDR3 DNA reads as TGTGCCGGCAGTGATAAGGGGGGGCTCGATGAAAAACTGTTTTTT. This sequence encodes CAGSDKGGLDEKLFF.

This clonotype was counted a few times. The DNA of the CDR3 is TGTGCCAGCAGCACATCGAACCCAGATACGCAGTATTTT. Its translation: CASSTSNPDTQYF. This chain links TRBV7-3 with TRBJ2-3; the D is unclear. Trimming cost V 5 bases and J 4 bases, with 10 bases left between them. Germline-derived CDR1 and CDR2 are SGHTA and FQGTGA. The CDR3 is made up of 13 amino acids.

J is TRBJ2-5 and V is TRBV3-1, with D hard to call. The CDR3 consists of 16 residues. Per germline, CDR1 LGHDT and CDR2 YNNKEL (reference sequence). V gave up 4 bases and J gave up 4 bases, with 19 bases separating them. The CDR3 sequence is CASSPRNGEGRETQYF. CDR3 DNA sequence: TGTGCCAGCAGCCCCCGTAACGGTGAAGGTCGAGAGACCCAGTACTTC.

Turning to this clonotype: A read error may account for a junction end that differs from germline. This chain connects TRBV6-1 to TRBJ1-4, with TRBD1 matching over 7 bases. The germline V gene has CDR1 MNHNS and CDR2 SASEGT. There are 16 residues in the CDR3. The CDR3 bases are TGTACCAGCAGTAAAGAAGGGGGCGTAACTAATGAAAAACTGTTTTTT. Protein sequence: CTSSKEGGVTNEKLFF.